The following is a T cell receptor (beta chain) sequence with its context. The antigen is undetermined. CDR1 and CDR2 from the germline V gene are SQVTM and ANQGSEA. After removal of 0 bases from V and 0 bases from J, the junction contained 10 bases not matched to a gene. The CDR3 is 17 residues long. PCR was performed using 60 Vbeta and 13 Jbeta primers. Here immunoSEQ multiplex PCR was the method, and the copy in TCRdb shows in-frame clones only, minus some. The repertoire holds about 140,000 clones, with 60% to 85% as singletons. The source of the sample is a study of cytomegalovirus exposure and HLA in healthy donors. Study-level results: Apparent HLA restriction characterized most CMV-associated TCR beta chains in a later analysis. Later, TCR association rates were found to vary by HLA locus, highest for DRB1 and lowest for HLA-C.

The TCR originated in a man aged 35 to 55 in good health and CMV-seropositive. The chain joins TRBV29-1 to TRBJ1-1; 7 bases map to TRBD1. The sequencing sample was made of PBMCs. CDR3 nucleotide sequence: TGCAGCGTTGAAGATCTTCCGATGGGACAGATGAACACTGAAGCTTTCTTT. This encodes CSVEDLPMGQMNTEAFF.